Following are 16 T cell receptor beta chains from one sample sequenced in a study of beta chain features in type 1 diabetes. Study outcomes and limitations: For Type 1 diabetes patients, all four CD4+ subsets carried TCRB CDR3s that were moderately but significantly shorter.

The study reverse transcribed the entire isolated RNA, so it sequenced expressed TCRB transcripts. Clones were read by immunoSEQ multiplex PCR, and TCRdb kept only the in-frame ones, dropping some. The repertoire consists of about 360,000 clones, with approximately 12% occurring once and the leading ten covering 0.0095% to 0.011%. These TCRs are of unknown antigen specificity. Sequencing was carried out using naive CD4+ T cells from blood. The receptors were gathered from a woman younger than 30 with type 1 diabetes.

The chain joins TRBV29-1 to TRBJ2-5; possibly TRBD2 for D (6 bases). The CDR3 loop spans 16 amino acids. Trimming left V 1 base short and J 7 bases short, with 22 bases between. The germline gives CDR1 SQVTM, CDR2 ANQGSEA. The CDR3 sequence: CSVEGGFRAGGSTQYF. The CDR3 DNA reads TGCAGCGTTGAAGGAGGGTTCAGGGCCGGGGGTTCGACCCAGTACTTC.

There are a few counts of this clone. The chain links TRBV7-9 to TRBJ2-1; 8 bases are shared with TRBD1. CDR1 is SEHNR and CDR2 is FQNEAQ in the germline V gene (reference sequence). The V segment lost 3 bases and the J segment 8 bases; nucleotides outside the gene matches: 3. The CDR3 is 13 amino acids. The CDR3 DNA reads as TGTGCCAGCAGCTTGACAGGGGCCGATGAGCAGTTCTTC. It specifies CASSLTGADEQFF.

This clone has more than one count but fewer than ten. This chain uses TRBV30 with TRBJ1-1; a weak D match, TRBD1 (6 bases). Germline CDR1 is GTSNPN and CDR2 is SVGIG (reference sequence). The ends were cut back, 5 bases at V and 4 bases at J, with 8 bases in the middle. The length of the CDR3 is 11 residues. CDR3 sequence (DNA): TGTGCCTGGGTACAGGGCACTGAAGCTTTCTTT. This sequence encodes CAWVQGTEAFF.

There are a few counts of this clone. CDR3 DNA sequence: TGTGCCAGTAGCTGGGGGAGGGACTCCTACAATGAGCAGTTCTTC. Translated, it gives CASSWGRDSYNEQFF. The chain is built from TRBV19 and TRBJ2-1; 7 bases map to TRBD2. This CDR3 region has 15 residues. V trimming: 6 bases; J trimming: 0 bases; junction bases outside the gene matches: 5. Germline CDR1 LNHDA, CDR2 SQIVND (reference sequence).

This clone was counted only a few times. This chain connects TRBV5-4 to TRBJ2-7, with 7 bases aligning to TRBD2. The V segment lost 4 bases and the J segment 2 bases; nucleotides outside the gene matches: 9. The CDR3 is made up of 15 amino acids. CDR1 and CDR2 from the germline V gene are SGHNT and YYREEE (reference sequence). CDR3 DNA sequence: TGTGCCAGCAGCCTTGGGTCCCGGGGGGCCTACGAGCAGTACTTC. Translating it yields CASSLGSRGAYEQYF.

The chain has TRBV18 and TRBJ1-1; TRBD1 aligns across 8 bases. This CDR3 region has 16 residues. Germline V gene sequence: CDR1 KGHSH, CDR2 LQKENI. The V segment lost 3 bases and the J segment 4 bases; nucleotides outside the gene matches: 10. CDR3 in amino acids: CASSPLIVTGGTEAFF. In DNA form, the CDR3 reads TGTGCCAGCTCACCGCTTATCGTCACAGGGGGCACTGAAGCTTTCTTT.

CDR3: CAISGDNLGTEQFF. CDR3 DNA sequence: TGTGCCATCAGTGGGGACAACCTCGGGACTGAGCAGTTCTTC. This chain joins TRBV10-3 and TRBJ2-1; a weak D match, TRBD1 (6 bases). The CDR3 length is 14 residues. With 4 bases removed from V and 9 bases from J, the gap between germline ends came to 16 bases. Germline V gene data show CDR1 as ENHRY and CDR2 as SYGVKD.

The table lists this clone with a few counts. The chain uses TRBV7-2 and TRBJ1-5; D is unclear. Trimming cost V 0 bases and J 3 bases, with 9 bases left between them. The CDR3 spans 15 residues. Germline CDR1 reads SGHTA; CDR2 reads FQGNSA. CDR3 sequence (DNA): TGTGCCAGCAGCTTAGCCAGGCAGAACAATCAGCCCCAGCATTTT. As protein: CASSLARQNNQPQHF.

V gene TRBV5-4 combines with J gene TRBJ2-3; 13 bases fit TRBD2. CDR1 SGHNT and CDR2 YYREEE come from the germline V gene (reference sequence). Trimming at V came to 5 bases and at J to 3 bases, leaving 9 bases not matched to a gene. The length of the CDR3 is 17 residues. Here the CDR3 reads CASRPQPGLAGTDTQYF. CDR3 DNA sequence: TGTGCCAGCAGACCCCAACCGGGACTAGCGGGGACAGATACGCAGTATTTT. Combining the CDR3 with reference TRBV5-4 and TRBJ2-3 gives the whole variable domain ETGVTQSPTHLIKTRGQQVTLRCSSQSGHNTVSWYQQALGQGPQFIFQYYREEENGRGNFPPRFSGLQFPNYSSELNVNALELDDSALYLCASRPQPGLAGTDTQYFGPGTRLTVL.

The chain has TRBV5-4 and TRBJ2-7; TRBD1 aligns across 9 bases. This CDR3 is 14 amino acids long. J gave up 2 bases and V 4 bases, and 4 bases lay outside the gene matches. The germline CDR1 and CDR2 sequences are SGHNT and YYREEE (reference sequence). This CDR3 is CASSPTGGPYEQYF. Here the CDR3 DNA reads TGTGCCAGCAGCCCTACAGGGGGCCCCTACGAGCAGTACTTC.

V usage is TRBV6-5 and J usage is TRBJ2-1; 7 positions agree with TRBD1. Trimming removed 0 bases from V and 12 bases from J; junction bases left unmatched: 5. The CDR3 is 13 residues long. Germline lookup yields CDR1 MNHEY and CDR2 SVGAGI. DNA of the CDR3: TGTGCCAGCAGTTACTCGCAAACAGGGGCGCAGTTCTTC. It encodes CASSYSQTGAQFF.

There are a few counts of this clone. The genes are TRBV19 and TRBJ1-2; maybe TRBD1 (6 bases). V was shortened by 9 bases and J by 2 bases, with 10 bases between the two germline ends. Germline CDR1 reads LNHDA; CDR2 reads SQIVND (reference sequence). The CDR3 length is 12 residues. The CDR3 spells CASQQGNYGYTF. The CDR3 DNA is TGTGCCAGCCAACAGGGAAACTATGGCTACACCTTC.

The DNA of the CDR3 is TGTGCCATCAGTGAGTCCTATGACAATGAGCAGTTCTTC. Its protein is CAISESYDNEQFF. The rearrangement uses TRBV10-3 and TRBJ2-1; D unclear. The CDR3 loop spans 13 amino acids. Between the trimmed V and J ends, which lost 0 bases and 5 bases, there was a span of 5 bases. Germline loops: CDR1 ENHRY, CDR2 SYGVKD.

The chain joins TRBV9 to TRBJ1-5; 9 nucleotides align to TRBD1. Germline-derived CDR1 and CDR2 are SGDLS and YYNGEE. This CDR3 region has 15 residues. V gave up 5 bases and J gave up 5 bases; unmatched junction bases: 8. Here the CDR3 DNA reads TGTGCCAGCAGTCTTGAGGGACAGGGCGATCAGCCCCAGCATTTT. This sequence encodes CASSLEGQGDQPQHF.

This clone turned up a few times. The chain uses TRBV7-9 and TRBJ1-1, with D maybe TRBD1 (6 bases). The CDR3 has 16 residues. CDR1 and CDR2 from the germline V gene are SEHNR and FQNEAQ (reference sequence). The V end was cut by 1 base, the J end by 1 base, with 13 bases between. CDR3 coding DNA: TGTGCCAGCAGCTTAGACGGAACAGGGCGGAACACTGAAGCTTTCTTT. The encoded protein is CASSLDGTGRNTEAFF.

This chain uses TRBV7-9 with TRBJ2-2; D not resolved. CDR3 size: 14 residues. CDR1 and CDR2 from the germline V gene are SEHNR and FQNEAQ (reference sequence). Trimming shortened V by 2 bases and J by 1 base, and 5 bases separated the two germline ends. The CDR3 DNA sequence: TGTGCCAGCAGCTTAATACAGAACACCGGGGAGCTGTTTTTT. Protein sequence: CASSLIQNTGELFF.